This T cell receptor (beta chain) was found in a study of T cells in Graves' hyperthyroidism and ophthalmopathy. The CDR3 sequence is 16 residues long. V shed 1 base and J shed 4 bases, with 16 bases lying between them. The germline V gene encodes CDR1 MNHNS and CDR2 SASEGT. Amplification yielded TCR beta CDR3 regions, with RNA transcripts as the source. Carried out on the TCR CDR3, a first-round RT-PCR used the HTBI primer set. TCRdb fed the multiplex PCR reads into MiXCR, producing one record per CDR3 protein. Of approximately 330,000 distinct CDR3 sequences in the sample, roughly 13% are singletons; the top ten hold 34%. This clonotype was seen ten or more times.

The chain uses TRBV6-1 and TRBJ1-2; a possible D gene is TRBD1 (5 bases). Sequencing used blood. This TCR came from a middle-aged woman with Graves' ophthalmopathy. The CDR3: CASSEGGTALAYGYTF. CDR3 DNA sequence: TGTGCCAGCAGTGAAGGAGGGACCGCTTTGGCCTATGGCTACACCTTC.